This TCR beta chain appears in the sequencing data of a study of cytomegalovirus exposure and HLA in healthy donors. Study conclusions and caveats: Earlier analysis found most TCR beta V segments productive about 87% or about 30% of the time.

As for this clone: Its antigen is as yet unknown.

The CDR3 totals 16 residues. V gave up 4 bases and J gave up 0 bases; unmatched junction bases: 7. From germline, CDR1 is LGHNA and CDR2 YNFKEQ. PCR involved 60 Vbeta and 13 Jbeta primers. Clones were sequenced by immunoSEQ multiplex PCR, and TCRdb holds only the in-frame ones, with some missing. The sample has roughly 110,000 clones, roughly 82% seen once. The chain is built from TRBV4-2 and TRBJ1-1; 8 bases align to TRBD1. The sample taken for sequencing was PBMCs. The TCR was taken from a male donor in good health and CMV-seropositive. The CDR3 nucleotides are TGTGCCAGCAGCCCACGACAGGGGACCCTGAACACTGAAGCTTTCTTT. As protein: CASSPRQGTLNTEAFF.